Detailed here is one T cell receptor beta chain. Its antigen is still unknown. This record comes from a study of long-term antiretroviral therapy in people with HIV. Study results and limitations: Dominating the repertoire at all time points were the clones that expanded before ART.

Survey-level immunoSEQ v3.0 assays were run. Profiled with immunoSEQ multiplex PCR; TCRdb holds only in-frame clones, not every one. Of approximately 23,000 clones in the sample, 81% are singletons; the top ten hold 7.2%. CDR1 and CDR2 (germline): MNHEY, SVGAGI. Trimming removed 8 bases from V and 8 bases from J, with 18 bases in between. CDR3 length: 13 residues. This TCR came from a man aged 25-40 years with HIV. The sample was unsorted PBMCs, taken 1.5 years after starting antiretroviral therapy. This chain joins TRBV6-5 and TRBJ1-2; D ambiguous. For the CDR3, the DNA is TGTGCCAGCGCGTGGAGGGTTTTGGAAGGCTACACCTTC. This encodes CASAWRVLEGYTF.